This T cell receptor (beta chain) emerged from a study of brain T cells in children with intractable seizures. Whole-study findings and limits: Patients' HCMV serostatus was unknown; virus specificity rests on CDR3 similarity alone. Pre-surgery blood may have been undersampled, hiding some clones.

Some clones are missing from TCRdb's copy, which holds only in-frame ones; the method was immunoSEQ multiplex PCR. Here the sample spans 300,000 to 400,000 clones, about 94% being singletons. Time point meaning: blood from clinic visit 5 months post-surgery; TSC patient then seizure free. Only cases whose brain tissue showed the highest T cell transcript signatures were sequenced. Pre-surgery treatment included at least one anti-epileptic drug. In the case of this clone: Its specificity is unknown.

The specimen comprised peripheral blood, sampled approximately 5 months after surgery. The clonotype was recovered from a boy under two years old with tuberous sclerosis and intractable seizures.

DNA of the CDR3: TGTGCCAGCAGTTACTGGGGGGGCGGTAACAATGAGCAGTTCTTC. Its translation is CASSYWGGGNNEQFF. This chain links TRBV6-2 or TRBV6-3 with TRBJ2-1; tentative D call: TRBD2 (7 bases). Germline V gives CDR1 MNHEY, CDR2 SVGEGT. CDR3 size: 15 residues. V lost 1 base and J lost 5, with 12 bases in between.